This TCR beta chain appears in the sequencing data of a study of OX40 agonist ivuxolimab in advanced cancers. Study-wide results and caveats: The antigen specificity of the peripheral T cells (those that were expanded) was not determined. Both CD4+ and CD8+ T cell populations in blood had undergone clonal expansion by week 6 at 0.1 to 3.0 mg/kg. Expanded clones tended on average to be more numerous among CD8+ T cells than CD4+. Low normalized T-cell clonal expansion was also seen in some nonresponders.

The CDR3 spans 15 residues. CDR1 is SNHLY, CDR2 FYNNEI, per germline. With 6 bases clipped from V and 1 base from J, the junction kept 4 bases outside the gene matches. On this clone itself: Its target is unknown. This sample includes further DNA sequences coding for the same CDR3.

Sequencing used immunoSEQ multiplex PCR; TCRdb keeps in-frame clones, though not all of them. The table includes tens of thousands of clones, 80% to 95% detected once. The starting material was CD4+ or CD8+ T cells sorted from blood, obtained in a trial of the OX40 agonist ivuxolimab. The clonotype was recovered from an adult with an advanced solid tumor such as melanoma, head and neck, liver or kidney cancer. The J gene is TRBJ2-5, the V gene TRBV2; 11 nucleotides line up with TRBD2. Here the CDR3 DNA reads TGTGCCAGCAGCAAGACTAGCGGGGCCCAAGAGACCCAGTACTTC. Translating gives CASSKTSGAQETQYF.